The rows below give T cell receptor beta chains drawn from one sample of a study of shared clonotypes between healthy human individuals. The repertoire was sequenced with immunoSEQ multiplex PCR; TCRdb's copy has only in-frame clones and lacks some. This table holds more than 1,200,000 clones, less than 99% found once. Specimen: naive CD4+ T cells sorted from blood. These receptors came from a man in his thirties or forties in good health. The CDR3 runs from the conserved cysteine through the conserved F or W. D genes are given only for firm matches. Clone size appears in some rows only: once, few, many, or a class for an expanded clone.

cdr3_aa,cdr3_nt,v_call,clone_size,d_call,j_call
CASSPGTSGDNEQFF,TGTGCCAGCAGCCCCGGGACTAGCGGGGACAATGAGCAGTTCTTC,TRBV13,-,TRBD2,TRBJ2-1
CASRTGPPDTDTQYF,TGTGCCAGCAGGACAGGTCCTCCGGACACAGATACGCAGTATTTT,TRBV6-1,-,-,TRBJ2-3
CASSLSQGGEKLFF,TGCGCCAGCAGCTTGTCACAGGGTGGAGAAAAACTGTTTTTT,TRBV5-1,-,-,TRBJ1-4
CAWRVGTGRETQYF,TGTGCCTGGAGAGTCGGGACAGGGCGCGAGACCCAGTACTTC,TRBV30,-,TRBD1,TRBJ2-5
CASSDIRGTNEKLFF,TGTGCCAGCAGCGATATCAGGGGAACTAATGAAAAACTGTTTTTT,TRBV2,-,-,TRBJ1-4
CASALEMGYVYEQYF,TGTGCCTCAGCCCTTGAGATGGGGTACGTCTACGAGCAGTACTTC,TRBV10-3,-,-,TRBJ2-7
CASSRSSGVGYNEQFF,TGTGCCAGCAGCCGCTCTAGCGGGGTGGGTTACAATGAGCAGTTCTTC,TRBV5-4,-,TRBD2,TRBJ2-1
CASSAGPGTGNTIYF,TGTGCCAGCAGCGCCGGACCGGGGACTGGAAACACCATATATTTT,TRBV7-9,once,-,TRBJ1-3
CASMGAGYYNEQFF,TGTGCCAGTATGGGGGCGGGGTACTACAATGAGCAGTTCTTC,TRBV19,-,-,TRBJ2-1
CASSLLAGVGYEQYF,TGTGCCAGCAGCTTACTAGCGGGAGTAGGCTACGAGCAGTACTTC,TRBV7-6,-,TRBD2,TRBJ2-7